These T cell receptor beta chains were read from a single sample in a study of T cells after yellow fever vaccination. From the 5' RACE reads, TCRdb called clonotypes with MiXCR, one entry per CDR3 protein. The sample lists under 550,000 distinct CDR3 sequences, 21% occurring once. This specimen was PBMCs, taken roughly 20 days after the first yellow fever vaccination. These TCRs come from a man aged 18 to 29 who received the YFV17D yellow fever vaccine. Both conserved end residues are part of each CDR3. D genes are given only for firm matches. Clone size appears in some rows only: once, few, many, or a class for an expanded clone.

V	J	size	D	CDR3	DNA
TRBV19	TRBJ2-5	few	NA	CASKARERLGETQYF	TGTGCCAGTAAGGCGAGGGAAAGATTGGGGGAGACCCAGTACTTC
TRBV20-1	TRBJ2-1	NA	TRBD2	CSAEDIAGGAYNEQFF	TGCAGTGCTGAGGATATAGCGGGGGGGGCCTACAATGAGCAGTTCTTC
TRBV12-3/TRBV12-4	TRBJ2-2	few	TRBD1	CASRTGTGGAGELFF	TGTGCCAGCAGGACCGGGACAGGGGGTGCCGGGGAGCTGTTTTTT
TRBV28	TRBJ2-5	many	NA	CASSFPAQETQYF	TGTGCCAGCAGTTTTCCGGCCCAAGAGACCCAGTACTTC
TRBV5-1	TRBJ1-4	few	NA	CASSLDPQGGGKLFF	TGCGCCAGCAGCTTGGATCCACAGGGCGGCGGAAAACTGTTTTTT
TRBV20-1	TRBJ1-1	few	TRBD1	CSARDRRTGGTEAFF	TGCAGTGCTAGAGATCGCAGGACAGGGGGCACTGAAGCTTTCTTT
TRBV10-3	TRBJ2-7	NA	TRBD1	CAISEGDSSYEQYF	TGTGCCATCAGTGAGGGGGACAGCTCCTACGAGCAGTACTTC
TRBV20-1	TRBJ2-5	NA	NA	CSAPASGARETQYF	TGCAGTGCGCCAGCTTCAGGGGCCCGTGAGACCCAGTACTTC
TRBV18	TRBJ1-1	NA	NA	CASSPRAASEAFF	TGTGCCAGCTCACCACGCGCAGCTAGTGAAGCTTTCTTT
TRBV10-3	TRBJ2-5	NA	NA	CAISDQNQETQYF	TGTGCCATCAGTGACCAGAATCAAGAGACCCAGTACTTC
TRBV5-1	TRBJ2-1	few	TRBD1	CASSWTGIQVNEQFF	TGCGCCAGCAGCTGGACAGGAATACAAGTAAATGAGCAGTTCTTC
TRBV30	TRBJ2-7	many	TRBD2	CAWSVLAGVYEQYF	TGTGCCTGGAGTGTTCTAGCGGGGGTCTACGAGCAGTACTTC
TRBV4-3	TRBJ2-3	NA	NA	CASSQGRNTDKQYF	TGCGCCAGCAGCCAAGGGAGGAACACAGATAAGCAGTATTTT
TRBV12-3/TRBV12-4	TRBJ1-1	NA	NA	CASSLGPNQEMNTEAFF	TGTGCCAGCAGTTTAGGACCAAATCAAGAAATGAACACTGAAGCTTTCTTT
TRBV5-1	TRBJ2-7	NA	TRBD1	CASSLGRTGTHYEQYF	TGCGCCAGCAGCTTGGGTAGGACAGGGACCCACTACGAGCAGTACTTC
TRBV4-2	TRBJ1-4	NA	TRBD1	CASSQDLGGLGEKLFF	TGTGCCAGCAGCCAGGACCTAGGGGGCTTGGGGGAAAAACTGTTTTTT
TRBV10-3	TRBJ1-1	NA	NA	CAISDSRDVGRAFF	TGTGCCATCAGTGATTCTAGGGACGTCGGTAGGGCTTTCTTT
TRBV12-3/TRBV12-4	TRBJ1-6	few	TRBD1	CASSLDRGSPLHF	TGTGCCAGCAGCTTGGACAGGGGTTCACCCCTCCACTTT
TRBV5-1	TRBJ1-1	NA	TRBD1	CASSQRTGLRIEAFF	TGCGCCAGCAGCCAAAGGACAGGGTTGAGGATAGAAGCTTTCTTT
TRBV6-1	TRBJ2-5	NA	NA	CASTRTGTLLETQYF	TGTGCCAGCACCCGAACCGGGACACTTCTCGAGACCCAGTACTTC
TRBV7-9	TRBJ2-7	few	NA	CASSLYAGVHEQYF	TGTGCCAGCAGCTTATATGCAGGGGTTCACGAGCAGTACTTC
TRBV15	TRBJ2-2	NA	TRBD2	CATSRGLANTGELFF	TGTGCCACCAGCAGGGGACTAGCGAACACCGGGGAGCTGTTTTTT
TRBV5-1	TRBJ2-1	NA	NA	CASGEGPNEQFF	TGCGCCAGCGGCGAGGGGCCCAATGAGCAGTTCTTC
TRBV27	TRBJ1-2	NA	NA	CASRGQLDGSNYGYTF	TGTGCCAGCAGGGGCCAACTCGACGGTTCTAACTATGGCTACACCTTC
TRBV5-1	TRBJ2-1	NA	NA	CASSFSVLANEQFF	TGCGCCAGCAGCTTTTCCGTACTAGCCAATGAGCAGTTCTTC
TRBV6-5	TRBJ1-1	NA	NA	CASSYSPGLNTEAFF	TGTGCCAGCAGTTACTCGCCAGGTTTAAACACTGAAGCTTTCTTT
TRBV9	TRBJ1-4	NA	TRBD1	CASSVDGTGREKLFF	TGTGCCAGCAGCGTGGATGGGACAGGTCGGGAAAAACTGTTTTTT
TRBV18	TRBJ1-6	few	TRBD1	CASSPRDRGPGSPLHF	TGTGCCAGCTCACCAAGGGACAGGGGACCAGGTTCACCCCTCCACTTT
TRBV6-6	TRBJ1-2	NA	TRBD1	CASSSTGLDGYTF	TGTGCCAGCAGTTCGACAGGGCTCGATGGCTACACCTTC
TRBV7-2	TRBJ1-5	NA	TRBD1	CASSLATGQSNQPQHF	TGTGCCAGCAGCTTAGCCACGGGACAGAGCAATCAGCCCCAGCATTTT
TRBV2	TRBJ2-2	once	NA	CASTAGTNTGELFF	TGTGCCAGCACGGCGGGGACGAACACCGGGGAGCTGTTTTTT
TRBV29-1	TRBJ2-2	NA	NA	CSASTVTTGELFF	TGCAGCGCTTCGACCGTTACCACCGGGGAGCTGTTTTTT
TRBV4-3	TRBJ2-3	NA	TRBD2	CASSQDGRAGRPDTQYF	TGCGCCAGCAGCCAAGACGGGCGAGCGGGGAGGCCAGATACGCAGTATTTT
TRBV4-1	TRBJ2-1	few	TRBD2	CASSQPQRGGRYEQFF	TGCGCCAGCAGCCAACCTCAGCGGGGGGGCCGATACGAGCAGTTCTTC
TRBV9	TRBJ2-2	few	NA	CASSVAPMRAGTGELFF	TGTGCCAGCAGCGTAGCTCCCATGAGGGCTGGGACCGGGGAGCTGTTTTTT
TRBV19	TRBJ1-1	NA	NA	CASIQAPYTEAFF	TGTGCCAGTATCCAAGCCCCATACACTGAAGCTTTCTTT
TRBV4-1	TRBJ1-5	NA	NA	CASSRGPVVEPQHF	TGCGCCAGCAGCCGAGGCCCTGTCGTGGAGCCCCAGCATTTT
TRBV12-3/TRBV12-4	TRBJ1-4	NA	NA	CASSFRGAANEKLFF	TGTGCCAGCAGTTTTCGAGGGGCGGCTAATGAAAAACTGTTTTTT
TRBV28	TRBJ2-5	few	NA	CASLQGPVQYF	TGTGCCAGCCTACAGGGTCCGGTCCAGTACTTC
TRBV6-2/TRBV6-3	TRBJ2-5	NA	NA	CASIRGPNQETQYF	TGTGCCAGCATTCGGGGACCGAACCAAGAGACCCAGTACTTC
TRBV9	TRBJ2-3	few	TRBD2	CASSPRRTSGTDTQYF	TGTGCCAGCAGCCCACGGAGGACTAGCGGCACAGATACGCAGTATTTT
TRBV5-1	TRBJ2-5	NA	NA	CASSFNGGAQETQYF	TGCGCCAGCAGCTTCAATGGCGGGGCCCAAGAGACCCAGTACTTC
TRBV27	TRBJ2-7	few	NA	CASSLYGGSSYEQYF	TGTGCCAGCAGTTTATACGGGGGTAGCTCCTACGAGCAGTACTTC
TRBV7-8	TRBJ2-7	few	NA	CARGGGEQYF	TGTGCCAGGGGAGGGGGCGAGCAGTACTTC
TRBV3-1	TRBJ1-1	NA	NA	CASSQDTGYEAFF	TGTGCCAGCAGCCAAGATACGGGGTACGAAGCTTTCTTT
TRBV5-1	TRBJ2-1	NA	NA	CASSVQGGIGEQFF	TGCGCCAGCAGCGTACAGGGTGGAATTGGTGAGCAGTTCTTC
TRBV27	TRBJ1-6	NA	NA	CASTRQYTTSPLHF	TGTGCCAGCACGCGGCAGTACACGACTTCACCCCTCCACTTT
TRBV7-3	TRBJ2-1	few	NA	CASSPETEYNEQFF	TGTGCCAGCAGCCCGGAGACGGAATACAATGAGCAGTTCTTC
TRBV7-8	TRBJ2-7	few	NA	CASSGRDRPLGGRSTRGQYF	TGTGCCAGCAGCGGGAGGGACAGGCCTCTGGGGGGAAGATCTACGAGGGGGCAGTACTTC
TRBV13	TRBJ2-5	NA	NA	CASSHGQNQETQYF	TGTGCCAGCAGCCACGGACAGAACCAAGAGACCCAGTACTTC
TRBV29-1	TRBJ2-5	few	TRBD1	CSVGGTGETQYF	TGCAGCGTTGGGGGGACAGGAGAGACCCAGTACTTC
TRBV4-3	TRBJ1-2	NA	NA	CASSQLKDYGYTF	TGCGCCAGCAGCCAACTAAAGGACTATGGCTACACCTTC
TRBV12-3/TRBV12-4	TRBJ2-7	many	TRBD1	CASSLSGQGTFHEQYF	TGTGCCAGCAGTTTAAGTGGACAGGGTACGTTTCACGAGCAGTACTTC
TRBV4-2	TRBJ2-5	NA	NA	CASSQDRKGAYQETQYF	TGTGCCAGCAGCCAAGATCGCAAGGGCGCATACCAAGAGACCCAGTACTTC
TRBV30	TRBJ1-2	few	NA	CAWSNGPSYGYTF	TGTGCCTGGAGTAACGGACCAAGCTATGGCTACACCTTC